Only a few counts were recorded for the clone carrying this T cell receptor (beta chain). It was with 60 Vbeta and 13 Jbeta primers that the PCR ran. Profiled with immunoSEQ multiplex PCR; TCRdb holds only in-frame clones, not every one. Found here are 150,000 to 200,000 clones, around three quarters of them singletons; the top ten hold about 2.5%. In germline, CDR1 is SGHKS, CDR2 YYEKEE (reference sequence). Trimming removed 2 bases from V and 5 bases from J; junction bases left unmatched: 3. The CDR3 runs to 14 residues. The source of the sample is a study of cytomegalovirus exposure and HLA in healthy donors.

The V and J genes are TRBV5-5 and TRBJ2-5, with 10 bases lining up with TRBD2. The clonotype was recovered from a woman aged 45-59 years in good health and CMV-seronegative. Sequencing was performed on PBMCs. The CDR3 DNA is TGTGCCAGCAGCTTTCCAGCGGGAGGGGAGACCCAGTACTTC. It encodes CASSFPAGGETQYF.